These 14 T cell receptor beta chains were all obtained from the same sample, sequenced in a study of shared clonotypes between healthy human individuals. Assay: immunoSEQ multiplex PCR; the TCRdb copy retains only in-frame clones and omits some. The sample contains some 2 million clones, 95% of which appear only once. The material sequenced was naive CD4+ T cells sorted from blood. Sample subset: CD45RA+ positively selected. All receptors derive from a man aged 18-30 years in good health.

The V and J genes are TRBV5-1 and TRBJ2-7, with D maybe TRBD1 (5 bases). In germline, CDR1 is SGHRS, CDR2 YFSETQ. With 2 bases removed from V and 7 bases from J, the gap between germline ends came to 25 bases. The CDR3 is 17 residues long. The CDR3 loop reads CASSFSPRAGAWGEQYF. The CDR3 nucleotides read TGCGCCAGCAGCTTTTCGCCCAGGGCCGGTGCATGGGGAGAGCAGTACTTC.

The chain uses TRBV7-9 and TRBJ1-4; no definite D call. Germline V gene data show CDR1 as SEHNR and CDR2 as FQNEAQ (reference sequence). The CDR3 runs 15 residues. Trimming took off 5 bases at V and 5 bases at J, with 15 bases between the two ends. DNA of the CDR3: TGTGCCAGCAGCCAAAACCTTAAGATGAATGAAAAACTGTTTTTT. Encoded protein: CASSQNLKMNEKLFF.

As to this clone: Other DNA sequences within the sample encode an identical CDR3. V and J are TRBV7-9 and TRBJ2-3; no firm D call. The V gene's germline CDR1 is SEHNR and CDR2 FQNEAQ (reference sequence). The CDR3 length is 12 residues. V was clipped by 4 bases and J by 4 bases, with 6 bases between them. The CDR3: CASSSPPDTQYF. The CDR3 coding sequence is TGTGCCAGCAGCTCGCCCCCAGATACGCAGTATTTT.

The gene calls are TRBV7-2 and TRBJ2-1, with 9 bases that match TRBD1. Germline V gene sequence: CDR1 SGHTA, CDR2 FQGNSA. The CDR3 sequence is 13 residues long. After removal of 2 bases from V and 9 bases from J, the junction contained 2 bases not matched to a gene. CDR3 sequence: CASSLTGGAEQFF. DNA for the CDR3: TGTGCCAGCAGCTTAACAGGGGGCGCTGAGCAGTTCTTC. Based on the CDR3 plus reference TRBV7-2 and TRBJ2-1, the full variable domain is GAGVSQSPSNKVTEKGKDVELRCDPISGHTALYWYRQSLGQGLEFLIYFQGNSAPDKSGLPSDRFSAERTGGSVSTLTIQRTQQEDSAVYLCASSLTGGAEQFFGPGTRLTVL.

The chain combines TRBV25-1 with TRBJ2-3; TRBD2 agrees at 8 bases. CDR1 MGHDK and CDR2 SYGVNS come from the germline V gene. The CDR3 extends over 14 amino acids. V dropped 4 bases and J dropped 3; count of bases not matched to a gene: 3. CDR3 protein: CASSVAGTTDTQYF. DNA of the CDR3: TGTGCCAGCAGTGTAGCGGGGACAACAGATACGCAGTATTTT.

The gene calls are TRBV6-1 and TRBJ2-5; D is unclear. CDR3 length: 15 amino acids. Between the trimmed V and J ends, which lost 0 bases and 5 bases, there was a span of 13 bases. Germline loops: CDR1 MNHNS, CDR2 SASEGT. The CDR3 here is CASSEALGSRETQYF. As DNA, the CDR3 is TGTGCCAGCAGTGAAGCCCTTGGGTCTCGGGAGACCCAGTACTTC.

The chain links TRBV5-4 to TRBJ1-4; possible D gene TRBD1, 6 bases. Between the trimmed V and J ends, which lost 5 bases and 3 bases, there was a span of 14 bases. The CDR3 covers 15 residues. Germline lookup yields CDR1 SGHNT and CDR2 YYREEE (reference sequence). The CDR3 sequence is CASRPAGAANEKLFF. DNA of the CDR3: TGTGCCAGCAGACCTGCGGGGGCGGCTAATGAAAAACTGTTTTTT.

The rearrangement uses TRBV6-5 and TRBJ2-2; possibly TRBD1 for D (6 bases). Trimming took 5 bases from V and 2 from J, leaving 12 bases between them. Germline CDR1 and CDR2: MNHEY and SVGAGI. The CDR3 totals 15 residues. This chain's CDR3 is CASSPPGHNTGELFF. CDR3 DNA sequence: TGTGCCAGCAGTCCACCGGGACACAACACCGGGGAGCTGTTTTTT.

The rearrangement links TRBV9 to TRBJ2-5; TRBD1 agrees at 10 bases. With 2 bases clipped from V and 2 bases from J, the junction kept 0 bases outside the gene matches. Germline CDR1 SGDLS, CDR2 YYNGEE. The CDR3 contains 14 residues. CDR3 DNA sequence: TGTGCCAGCAGCGTGGACAGGGGGCAAGAGACCCAGTACTTC. The encoded protein is CASSVDRGQETQYF. Full variable domain (rest looked up from reference TRBV9 and TRBJ2-5): DSGVTQTPKHLITATGQRVTLRCSPRSGDLSVYWYQQSLDQGLQFLIQYYNGEERAKGNILERFSAQQFPDLHSELNLSSLELGDSALYFCASSVDRGQETQYFGPGTRLLVL.

The chain carries TRBV27 and TRBJ1-5; 9 bases match TRBD1. This CDR3 spans 14 amino acids. Losses at the gene ends were 6 bases for V and 4 bases for J; bases not matched to a gene: 4. Germline V CDR1 and CDR2: MNHEY, SMNVEV (reference sequence). The CDR3 sequence is CASRQGAFNQPQHF. The DNA for the CDR3 is TGTGCCAGCAGACAGGGGGCCTTTAATCAGCCCCAGCATTTT.

The chain joins TRBV6-6 to TRBJ1-2; 9 bases match TRBD1. Germline V lookup: CDR1 MNHNY, CDR2 SVGAGI (reference sequence). This CDR3 comprises 15 residues. The J segment lost 4 bases and the V segment lost 6 bases, leaving 9 bases of the junction unmatched. The CDR3 sequence: CASRSRTGDTYGYTF. Here the CDR3 DNA reads TGTGCCAGCAGAAGTAGGACAGGGGATACCTATGGCTACACCTTC.

V and J are TRBV7-2 and TRBJ1-2; D not certain. V shed 5 bases and J shed 4 bases, with 14 bases lying between them. Per germline, CDR1 SGHTA and CDR2 FQGNSA. The CDR3 has 14 amino acids. DNA of the CDR3: TGTGCCAGCAGCCACGCCGCCCCGGCCTATGGCTACACCTTC. Its translation is CASSHAAPAYGYTF.

The chain joins TRBV27 to TRBJ1-5, with D tentatively TRBD1 (6 bases). The CDR3 is 15 amino acids. Germline CDR1 is MNHEY and CDR2 is SMNVEV (reference sequence). The V and J ends lost 4 bases and 0 bases respectively, with 10 bases between them. The CDR3 DNA reads TGTGCCAGCAGTTCCGGGACATCTAGCAATCAGCCCCAGCATTTT. Translation gives CASSSGTSSNQPQHF.

The rearrangement links TRBV29-1 to TRBJ1-2; tentatively, D is TRBD1 (5 bases). This CDR3 is built from 17 residues. V was pared by 6 bases and J by 0 bases, with 23 bases between. Germline loops: CDR1 SQVTM, CDR2 ANQGSEA. CDR3 sequence (DNA): TGCAGCGTCCGTTCAAAAGAAGACAGACTCGCTAACTATGGCTACACCTTC. Encoded protein: CSVRSKEDRLANYGYTF.